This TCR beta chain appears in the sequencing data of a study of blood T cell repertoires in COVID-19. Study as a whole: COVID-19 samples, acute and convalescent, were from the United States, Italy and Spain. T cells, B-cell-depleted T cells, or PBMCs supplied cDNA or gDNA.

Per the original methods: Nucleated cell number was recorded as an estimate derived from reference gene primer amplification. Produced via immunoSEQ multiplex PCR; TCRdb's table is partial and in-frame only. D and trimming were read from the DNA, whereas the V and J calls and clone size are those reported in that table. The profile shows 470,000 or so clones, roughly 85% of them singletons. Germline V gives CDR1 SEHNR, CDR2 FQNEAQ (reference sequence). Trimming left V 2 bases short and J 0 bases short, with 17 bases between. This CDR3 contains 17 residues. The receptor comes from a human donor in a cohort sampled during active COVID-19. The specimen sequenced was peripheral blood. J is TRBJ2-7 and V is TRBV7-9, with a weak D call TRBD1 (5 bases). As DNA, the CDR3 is TGTGCCAGCAGCTTATTTTACGGCAGGGAAACCTCCTACGAGCAGTACTTC. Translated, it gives CASSLFYGRETSYEQYF.